The rows below give T cell receptor beta chains drawn from one sample of a study of blood T cell repertoires in COVID-19. Data came from immunoSEQ multiplex PCR; TCRdb stores just in-frame clones and leaves some out. The table has roughly 80,000 clones, approximately 78% seen once. Sequenced: peripheral blood. The receptors derive from a human donor in a cohort sampled during active COVID-19. Both conserved end residues are part of each CDR3. Fields, in order: V gene, J gene, D gene, clone size, CDR3 protein, CDR3 DNA. A D gene is named only where the DNA matches it firmly. Clone size is given for some rows only: seen once, a few or many times, or a class if the clone is expanded.

v_call: TRBV19
j_call: TRBJ2-3
d_call: NA
clone_size: NA
cdr3_aa: CASRNSDTFTDTQYF
cdr3_nt: TGTGCCAGTAGGAACTCGGACACATTCACAGATACGCAGTATTTT

v_call: TRBV6-5
j_call: TRBJ2-5
d_call: NA
clone_size: NA
cdr3_aa: CASSYGRGQETQYF
cdr3_nt: TGTGCCAGCAGTTATGGTAGGGGACAAGAGACCCAGTACTTC

v_call: TRBV5-1
j_call: TRBJ2-1
d_call: NA
clone_size: NA
cdr3_aa: CASSLGLGDKEFF
cdr3_nt: TGCGCCAGCAGCTTGGGGCTCGGGGACAAGGAGTTCTTC

v_call: TRBV15
j_call: TRBJ2-1
d_call: TRBD1
clone_size: NA
cdr3_aa: CATSRSRGSYNEQFF
cdr3_nt: TGTGCCACCAGCAGGTCCAGGGGGTCCTACAATGAGCAGTTCTTC

v_call: TRBV2
j_call: TRBJ1-5
d_call: NA
clone_size: NA
cdr3_aa: CASSDRINQPQHF
cdr3_nt: TGTGCCAGCAGCGACAGGATCAATCAGCCCCAGCATTTT

v_call: TRBV5-4
j_call: TRBJ1-6
d_call: TRBD1
clone_size: NA
cdr3_aa: CASSFRQGGSPLHF
cdr3_nt: TGTGCCAGCAGCTTTCGGCAGGGGGGCTCACCCCTCCACTTT

v_call: TRBV30
j_call: TRBJ2-3
d_call: TRBD2
clone_size: NA
cdr3_aa: CAGSSGGADTQYF
cdr3_nt: TGTGCCGGATCTAGCGGGGGGGCGGATACGCAGTATTTT

v_call: TRBV6-1
j_call: TRBJ1-5
d_call: NA
clone_size: NA
cdr3_aa: CASSEMGRGKYSNQPQHF
cdr3_nt: TGTGCCAGCAGTGAAATGGGGAGAGGTAAATATAGCAATCAGCCCCAGCATTTT

v_call: TRBV7-8
j_call: TRBJ1-5
d_call: NA
clone_size: many
cdr3_aa: CASSPISPRELNQPQHF
cdr3_nt: TGTGCCAGCAGCCCCATCTCCCCCAGGGAACTCAATCAGCCCCAGCATTTT

v_call: TRBV28
j_call: TRBJ1-5
d_call: TRBD1
clone_size: NA
cdr3_aa: CASSSRTGAGQPQHF
cdr3_nt: TGTGCCAGCAGTTCCCGGACAGGGGCAGGACAGCCCCAGCATTTT

v_call: TRBV4-1
j_call: TRBJ2-2
d_call: NA
clone_size: NA
cdr3_aa: CASSRGQGYTGELFF
cdr3_nt: TGCGCCAGCAGCCGCGGGCAGGGGTACACCGGGGAGCTGTTTTTT

v_call: TRBV4-1
j_call: TRBJ1-1
d_call: NA
clone_size: NA
cdr3_aa: CASSQGGQTEAFF
cdr3_nt: TGCGCCAGCAGCCAAGGGGGCCAAACTGAAGCTTTCTTT

v_call: TRBV24-1
j_call: TRBJ1-5
d_call: TRBD1
clone_size: NA
cdr3_aa: CATSDLTGTGNQPQHF
cdr3_nt: TGTGCCACCAGTGATTTGACCGGGACAGGGAATCAGCCCCAGCATTTT

v_call: TRBV5-1
j_call: TRBJ1-4
d_call: NA
clone_size: NA
cdr3_aa: CASRWAATNEKLFF
cdr3_nt: TGCGCCAGCAGGTGGGCAGCTACTAATGAAAAACTGTTTTTT

v_call: TRBV28
j_call: TRBJ2-7
d_call: NA
clone_size: NA
cdr3_aa: CASRSPPQGEQYF
cdr3_nt: TGTGCCAGCAGGTCACCCCCGCAGGGCGAGCAGTACTTC

v_call: TRBV18
j_call: TRBJ1-4
d_call: TRBD1
clone_size: NA
cdr3_aa: CASSLGTGKEKLFF
cdr3_nt: TGTGCCAGCTCCCTCGGGACAGGGAAGGAAAAACTGTTTTTT

v_call: TRBV7-2
j_call: TRBJ2-2
d_call: TRBD2
clone_size: NA
cdr3_aa: CASSLVGRGSNTGELFF
cdr3_nt: TGTGCCAGCAGCTTAGTCGGGAGGGGCTCGAACACCGGGGAGCTGTTTTTT

v_call: TRBV4-2
j_call: TRBJ2-3
d_call: TRBD2
clone_size: NA
cdr3_aa: CASSQDHRLAGGLVWTDTQYF
cdr3_nt: TGTGCCAGCAGCCAAGATCATAGGCTAGCGGGGGGGCTAGTTTGGACAGATACGCAGTATTTT

v_call: TRBV5-1
j_call: TRBJ2-1
d_call: TRBD2
clone_size: NA
cdr3_aa: CASSMGLAAYNEQFF
cdr3_nt: TGCGCCAGCAGCATGGGACTAGCGGCCTACAATGAGCAGTTCTTC

v_call: TRBV30
j_call: TRBJ1-5
d_call: NA
clone_size: NA
cdr3_aa: CAWSRGPRQPQHF
cdr3_nt: TGTGCCTGGAGTCGAGGGCCGCGGCAGCCCCAGCATTTT

v_call: TRBV7-9
j_call: TRBJ1-2
d_call: NA
clone_size: NA
cdr3_aa: CASSSTGSNYGYTF
cdr3_nt: TGTGCCAGCAGCTCAACAGGGAGTAACTATGGCTACACCTTC

v_call: TRBV5-1
j_call: TRBJ2-3
d_call: TRBD2
clone_size: few
cdr3_aa: CASSFGGRNTDTQYF
cdr3_nt: TGCGCCAGCAGCTTTGGCGGGAGAAACACAGATACGCAGTATTTT

v_call: TRBV20-1
j_call: TRBJ1-3
d_call: TRBD1
clone_size: NA
cdr3_aa: CSASGTGHRNTIYF
cdr3_nt: TGCAGTGCTAGTGGGACAGGGCATCGAAACACCATATATTTT

v_call: TRBV7-2
j_call: TRBJ2-7
d_call: NA
clone_size: NA
cdr3_aa: CASSFARAYEQYF
cdr3_nt: TGTGCCAGCAGCTTTGCCCGCGCCTACGAGCAGTACTTC

v_call: TRBV7-3
j_call: TRBJ2-1
d_call: TRBD2
clone_size: NA
cdr3_aa: CASSRTSGGTRLNEQFF
cdr3_nt: TGTGCCAGCAGCCGGACTAGCGGGGGGACTCGCCTCAATGAGCAGTTCTTC

v_call: TRBV6-5
j_call: TRBJ1-2
d_call: NA
clone_size: NA
cdr3_aa: CASSMEVSNYGYTF
cdr3_nt: TGTGCCAGCAGTATGGAGGTTTCGAACTATGGCTACACCTTC

v_call: TRBV18
j_call: TRBJ2-5
d_call: NA
clone_size: NA
cdr3_aa: CASSAVRQAQETQYF
cdr3_nt: TGTGCCAGCTCAGCCGTAAGACAGGCTCAAGAGACCCAGTACTTC

v_call: TRBV2
j_call: TRBJ1-4
d_call: NA
clone_size: NA
cdr3_aa: CASTRPTTNEKLFF
cdr3_nt: TGTGCCAGCACGAGGCCCACAACTAATGAAAAACTGTTTTTT

v_call: TRBV27
j_call: TRBJ1-2
d_call: TRBD1
clone_size: NA
cdr3_aa: CASRRTGKIYGYTF
cdr3_nt: TGTGCCAGCAGACGGACAGGGAAAATATATGGCTACACCTTC

v_call: TRBV25-1
j_call: TRBJ1-4
d_call: TRBD1
clone_size: NA
cdr3_aa: CASGEQGANEKLFF
cdr3_nt: TGTGCCAGCGGGGAACAGGGGGCTAATGAAAAACTGTTTTTT

v_call: TRBV4-2
j_call: TRBJ2-3
d_call: TRBD2
clone_size: NA
cdr3_aa: CASSPDSGGSTDTQYF
cdr3_nt: TGTGCCAGCAGCCCAGATAGCGGGGGGTCTACAGATACGCAGTATTTT

v_call: TRBV5-4
j_call: TRBJ1-2
d_call: TRBD1
clone_size: NA
cdr3_aa: CASSRGPGGDDYGYTF
cdr3_nt: TGTGCCAGCAGCCGGGGGCCAGGGGGCGACGACTATGGCTACACCTTC

v_call: TRBV6-5
j_call: TRBJ1-2
d_call: NA
clone_size: NA
cdr3_aa: CASSSLNAYGYTF
cdr3_nt: TGTGCCAGCAGTTCCCTGAACGCGTATGGCTACACCTTC

v_call: TRBV6-6
j_call: TRBJ2-1
d_call: NA
clone_size: NA
cdr3_aa: CASSYAQGRGNEQFF
cdr3_nt: TGTGCCAGCAGTTACGCGCAGGGGAGGGGGAATGAGCAGTTCTTC

v_call: TRBV21-1
j_call: TRBJ2-4
d_call: NA
clone_size: once
cdr3_aa: CASSNRETGRAKNIQYF
cdr3_nt: TGTGCCAGCAGCAACCGTGAGACAGGGCGGGCCAAAAACATTCAGTACTTC

v_call: TRBV24-1
j_call: TRBJ2-7
d_call: TRBD1
clone_size: NA
cdr3_aa: CATSGKGDRVYEQYF
cdr3_nt: TGTGCCACCAGTGGAAAGGGGGACAGGGTCTACGAGCAGTACTTC

v_call: TRBV28
j_call: TRBJ2-7
d_call: TRBD1
clone_size: NA
cdr3_aa: CASRPGQGAPLSYEQYF
cdr3_nt: TGTGCCAGCAGACCCGGACAGGGGGCACCGCTCTCCTACGAGCAGTACTTC

v_call: TRBV19
j_call: TRBJ2-1
d_call: TRBD2
clone_size: NA
cdr3_aa: CASSDGGLAGGSSYNEQFF
cdr3_nt: TGTGCCAGTAGTGATGGTGGGCTAGCGGGGGGAAGCTCCTACAATGAGCAGTTCTTC

v_call: TRBV7-3
j_call: TRBJ2-1
d_call: NA
clone_size: NA
cdr3_aa: CASSLNSVLSNEQFF
cdr3_nt: TGTGCCAGCAGCTTAAATAGCGTACTCTCCAATGAGCAGTTCTTC

v_call: TRBV6-5
j_call: TRBJ2-2
d_call: NA
clone_size: few
cdr3_aa: CASNLGQTTGELFF
cdr3_nt: TGTGCCAGCAATTTGGGACAAACCACCGGGGAGCTGTTTTTT

v_call: TRBV24-1
j_call: TRBJ2-3
d_call: NA
clone_size: NA
cdr3_aa: CATSDFAGSTDTQYF
cdr3_nt: TGTGCCACCAGTGATTTCGCAGGGTCCACAGATACGCAGTATTTT

v_call: TRBV6-1
j_call: TRBJ2-7
d_call: NA
clone_size: NA
cdr3_aa: CASSENRDYEQYF
cdr3_nt: TGTGCCAGCAGTGAAAACAGGGACTACGAGCAGTACTTC

v_call: TRBV4-2
j_call: TRBJ1-5
d_call: NA
clone_size: NA
cdr3_aa: CASSHLAQANQPQHF
cdr3_nt: TGTGCCAGCAGCCATCTGGCGCAGGCGAATCAGCCCCAGCATTTT

v_call: TRBV7-9
j_call: TRBJ1-6
d_call: NA
clone_size: NA
cdr3_aa: CASSYSDKVPLHF
cdr3_nt: TGTGCCAGCAGCTATAGTGACAAGGTACCCCTCCACTTT

v_call: TRBV18
j_call: TRBJ1-1
d_call: NA
clone_size: NA
cdr3_aa: CASSPRDSKGSEAFF
cdr3_nt: TGTGCCAGCTCACCACGGGACTCAAAGGGATCTGAAGCTTTCTTT

v_call: TRBV7-2
j_call: TRBJ2-7
d_call: TRBD1
clone_size: NA
cdr3_aa: CASSSLLTGLRYEQYF
cdr3_nt: TGTGCCAGCAGCTCCCTTCTGACAGGGCTACGGTACGAGCAGTACTTC

v_call: TRBV2
j_call: TRBJ2-2
d_call: NA
clone_size: NA
cdr3_aa: CASSPQVNTGELFF
cdr3_nt: TGTGCCAGCAGTCCTCAGGTGAACACCGGGGAGCTGTTTTTT

v_call: TRBV18
j_call: TRBJ1-6
d_call: NA
clone_size: NA
cdr3_aa: CASSPVGAGDSPLHF
cdr3_nt: TGTGCCAGCTCACCGGTGGGGGCCGGGGATTCACCCCTCCACTTT

v_call: TRBV5-1
j_call: TRBJ1-6
d_call: NA
clone_size: NA
cdr3_aa: CASSFGAGDSPLHF
cdr3_nt: TGCGCCAGCAGCTTTGGGGCAGGGGACTCACCCCTCCACTTT

v_call: TRBV11-2
j_call: TRBJ2-7
d_call: NA
clone_size: NA
cdr3_aa: CASSLVGQGIYEQYF
cdr3_nt: TGTGCCAGCAGCTTAGTCGGCCAGGGTATTTACGAGCAGTACTTC

v_call: TRBV5-4
j_call: TRBJ1-5
d_call: NA
clone_size: NA
cdr3_aa: CASSIGGGNQPQHF
cdr3_nt: TGTGCCAGCAGCATCGGCGGGGGCAATCAGCCCCAGCATTTT

v_call: TRBV7-3
j_call: TRBJ2-3
d_call: NA
clone_size: NA
cdr3_aa: CASSSNRQSGNTQYF
cdr3_nt: TGTGCCAGCAGCTCCAACCGGCAATCAGGAAATACGCAGTATTTT

v_call: TRBV11-3
j_call: TRBJ1-1
d_call: NA
clone_size: once
cdr3_aa: CASSLGRNTEAFF
cdr3_nt: TGTGCCAGCAGCCTTGGCCGAAACACTGAAGCTTTCTTT

v_call: TRBV5-1
j_call: TRBJ1-6
d_call: NA
clone_size: NA
cdr3_aa: CASSWGDDSTRSSPLHF
cdr3_nt: TGCGCCAGCAGCTGGGGGGACGACTCCACGCGCAGCTCACCCCTCCACTTT

v_call: TRBV2
j_call: TRBJ1-4
d_call: TRBD1
clone_size: NA
cdr3_aa: CASKTGVVEKLFF
cdr3_nt: TGTGCCAGCAAGACAGGGGTGGTAGAAAAACTGTTTTTT

v_call: TRBV28
j_call: TRBJ1-1
d_call: NA
clone_size: NA
cdr3_aa: CASTQQGFTEAFF
cdr3_nt: TGTGCCAGCACCCAACAGGGCTTTACTGAAGCTTTCTTT

v_call: TRBV18
j_call: TRBJ2-1
d_call: TRBD1
clone_size: NA
cdr3_aa: CASSPGTGSSYNEQFF
cdr3_nt: TGTGCCAGCTCTCCAGGGACAGGGAGCTCCTACAATGAGCAGTTCTTC